The 7 T cell receptor beta chains given below trace back to one sample, sequenced in a study of blood T cell repertoires in COVID-19. Data came from immunoSEQ multiplex PCR; TCRdb stores just in-frame clones and leaves some out. Of fewer than 350,000 clones in the sample, around 84% were seen once. Sequenced input: PBMCs or T cells enriched from blood (not recorded which). These receptor sequences come from a woman in her 30s who had been exposed to COVID-19.

The rearrangement joins TRBV6-2 or TRBV6-3 to TRBJ1-4; perhaps TRBD1 as D (6 bases). Germline V lookup: CDR1 MNHEY, CDR2 SVGEGT. This CDR3 region has 15 residues. Trimming stripped 2 bases from V and 0 bases from J, with 7 bases between. The CDR3 sequence: CASSYGQTTNEKLFF. The DNA of the CDR3 is TGTGCCAGCAGTTACGGACAGACAACTAATGAAAAACTGTTTTTT.

The J gene is TRBJ1-2, the V gene TRBV28; D not certain. The germline V gene has CDR1 MDHEN and CDR2 SYDVKM. The V gene lost 1 base and the J gene lost 2 bases, with 5 bases spanning the gap. This CDR3 region has 13 residues. The CDR3 here is CASSLSMNYGYTF. In nucleotides, the CDR3 is TGTGCCAGCAGTTTATCCATGAACTATGGCTACACCTTC.

The chain combines TRBV24-1 with TRBJ1-5; 7 bases align to TRBD1. The V gene's germline CDR1 is KGHDR and CDR2 SFDVKD. Unmatched junction bases numbered 8, after V lost 7 bases and J lost 3 bases. The CDR3 is 15 residues long. The CDR3 coding sequence is TGTGCCACCAGCATAACAGGGGCCCCCAATCAGCCCCAGCATTTT. Translation gives CATSITGAPNQPQHF.

The chain is built from TRBV28 and TRBJ2-1, with unresolved D. The CDR3 contains 13 residues. Germline V gene sequence: CDR1 MDHEN, CDR2 SYDVKM. Trimming took off 2 bases at V and 13 bases at J, with 15 bases between the two ends. The CDR3 DNA is TGTGCCAGCAGTTTACCCGCCGAGCCCTTTCAGTTCTTC. It is translated as CASSLPAEPFQFF.

The chain has TRBV4-1 and TRBJ2-2; tentatively, D is TRBD2 (5 bases). This CDR3 comprises 17 residues. CDR1 MGHRA and CDR2 YSYEKL come from the germline V gene. Trimming shortened V by 3 bases and J by 4 bases, and 18 bases separated the two germline ends. CDR3 bases: TGCGCCAGCAGCCAGGTGGGAGAGGCCTACTCCACCGGGGAGCTGTTTTTT. It specifies CASSQVGEAYSTGELFF.

V and J are TRBV28 and TRBJ1-4; 9 bases fit TRBD1. V shed 3 bases and J 8 bases; nucleotides not matched to a gene: 7. CDR3 length: 15 residues. Germline V CDR1 and CDR2: MDHEN, SYDVKM. CDR3 coding DNA: TGTGCCAGCAGTTTCGGACAGGGGCGATGGGAAAAACTGTTTTTT. Translated: CASSFGQGRWEKLFF. The variable domain in full, with the rest retrieved from reference TRBV28 and TRBJ1-4, is DVKVTQSSRYLVKRTGEKVFLECVQDMDHENMFWYRQDPGLGLRLIYFSYDVKMKEKGDIPEGYSVSREKKERFSLILESASTNQTSMYLCASSFGQGRWEKLFFGSGTQLSVL.

The rearrangement uses TRBV14 and TRBJ2-7; 10 bases fit TRBD2. V shed 4 bases, J shed 1 base, and the junction held 1 base outside the gene matches. This CDR3 has 14 residues. Germline CDR1 reads SGHDN; CDR2 reads FVKESK. The CDR3 protein is CASSLAGGSYEQYF. The DNA for the CDR3 is TGTGCCAGCAGCCTAGCGGGGGGTTCCTACGAGCAGTACTTC.